The 5 T cell receptor beta chains reported below all come from one sample, sequenced in a study of shared clonotypes between healthy human individuals (dated by TCRdb to the early 2020s). The method behind the library was the immunoSEQ multiplex PCR assay. The clones in this table, taken by TCRdb from immuneACCESS, are in-frame only. Not every clone is retained; where verified, under half of the shortfall comes from an unresolved V gene, and the cause of the rest is unknown. This sample lists under 1,100,000 clones; 65% to 80% were detected once. The ten largest clones take up 1.4% of the sample. Sequencing was performed on memory CD4+ T cells sorted from blood. The cell subset or site label for this specimen denotes: CD45RA-negative fraction. The receptors come from a man between 18 and 29 years old in good health.

The CDR3: CASSTGTGGVQETQYF. The DNA for the CDR3 is TGTGCCAGCAGCACAGGGACAGGAGGGGTCCAAGAGACCCAGTACTTC. The gene calls are TRBV9 and TRBJ2-5; TRBD1 matches 8 bases. This CDR3 is 16 amino acids long. J lost 1 base, V lost 4 bases, and 9 bases had no gene match. CDR1 and CDR2 from the germline V gene are SGDLS and YYNGEE.

Worth noting for this clone: A clone one base away is much larger, so this may be a read error. The chain recombines TRBV27 with TRBJ2-4; 9 nucleotides align to TRBD1. CDR3 length: 19 residues. CDR1 MNHEY and CDR2 SMNVEV come from the germline V gene (reference sequence). V dropped 7 bases and J dropped 0; count of bases not matched to a gene: 16. The CDR3 loop is CASTIRGQGPLLAKNIQYF. Here the CDR3 DNA reads TGTGCCAGCACTATTAGGGGACAGGGTCCGCTTCTAGCCAAAAACATTCAGTACTTC.

J is TRBJ2-1 and V is TRBV21-1. TRBV21-1 is termed a pseudogene. This CDR3 region has 14 residues. CDR3 bases: TGTGCCAGCAGCAAAGTTGCCAACTACAATGAGCAGTTCTTC. Protein: CASSKVANYNEQFF.

V usage is TRBV10-2 and J usage is TRBJ1-1; weak D call: TRBD1 (6 bases). V shed 3 bases and J shed 3 bases, with 11 bases lying between them. Per the germline V gene, CDR1 is WSHSY and CDR2 is SAAADI. There are 14 residues in the CDR3. The CDR3 loop reads CASSDSQGYTEAFF. Written as DNA, the CDR3 is TGCGCCAGCAGTGATAGCCAGGGGTACACTGAAGCTTTCTTT.

The chain carries TRBV30 and TRBJ1-2; D remains ambiguous. Trimming left V 4 bases short and J 4 bases short, with 13 bases between. The CDR3 spans 13 residues. The germline V gene encodes CDR1 GTSNPN and CDR2 SVGIG (reference sequence). The CDR3 is CAWMNNSGYGYTF. CDR3 nucleotide sequence: TGTGCCTGGATGAACAATTCGGGCTATGGCTACACCTTC.